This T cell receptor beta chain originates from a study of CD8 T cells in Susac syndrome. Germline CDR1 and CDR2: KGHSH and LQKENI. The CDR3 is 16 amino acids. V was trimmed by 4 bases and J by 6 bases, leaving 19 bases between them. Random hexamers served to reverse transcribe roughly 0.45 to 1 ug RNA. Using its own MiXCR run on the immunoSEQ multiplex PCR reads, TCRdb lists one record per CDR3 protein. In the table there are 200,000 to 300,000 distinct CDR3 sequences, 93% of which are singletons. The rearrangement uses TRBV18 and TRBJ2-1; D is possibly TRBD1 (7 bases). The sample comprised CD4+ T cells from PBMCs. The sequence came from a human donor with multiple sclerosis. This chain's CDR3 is CASSQSAGQISNEQFF. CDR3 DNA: TGTGCCAGCTCACAGAGCGCGGGACAGATCTCCAATGAGCAGTTCTTC.